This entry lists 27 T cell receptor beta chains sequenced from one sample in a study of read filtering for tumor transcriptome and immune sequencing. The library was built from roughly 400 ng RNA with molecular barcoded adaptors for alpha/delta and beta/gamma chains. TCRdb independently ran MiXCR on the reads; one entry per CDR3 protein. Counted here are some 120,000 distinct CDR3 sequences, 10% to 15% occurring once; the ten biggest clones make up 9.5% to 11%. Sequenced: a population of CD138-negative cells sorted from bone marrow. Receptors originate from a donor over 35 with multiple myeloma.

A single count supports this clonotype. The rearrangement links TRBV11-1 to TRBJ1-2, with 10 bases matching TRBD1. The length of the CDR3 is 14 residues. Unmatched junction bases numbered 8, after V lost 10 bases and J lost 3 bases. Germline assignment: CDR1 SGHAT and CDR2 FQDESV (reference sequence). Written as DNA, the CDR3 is TGTGCCAACGCGGATGGACAGGGGGACTATGGCTACACCTTC. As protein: CANADGQGDYGYTF.

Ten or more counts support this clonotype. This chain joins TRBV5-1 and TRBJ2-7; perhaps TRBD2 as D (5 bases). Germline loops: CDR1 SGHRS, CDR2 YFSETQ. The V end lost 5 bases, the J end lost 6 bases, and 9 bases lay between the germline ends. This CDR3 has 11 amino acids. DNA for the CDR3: TGCGCCAGCAGGAACGGGGTCGAGCAGTACTTC. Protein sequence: CASRNGVEQYF. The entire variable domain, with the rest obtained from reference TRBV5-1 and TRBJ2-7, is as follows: KAGVTQTPRYLIKTRGQQVTLSCSPISGHRSVSWYQQTPGQGLQFLFEYFSETQRNKGNFPGRFSGRQFSNSRSEMNVSTLELGDSALYLCASRNGVEQYFGPGTRLTVT.

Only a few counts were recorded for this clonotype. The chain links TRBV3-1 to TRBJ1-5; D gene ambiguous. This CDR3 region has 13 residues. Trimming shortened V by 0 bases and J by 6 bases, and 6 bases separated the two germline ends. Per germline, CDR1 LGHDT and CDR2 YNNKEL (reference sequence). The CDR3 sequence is CASSQDLIQPQHF. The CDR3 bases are TGTGCCAGCAGCCAAGACCTCATTCAGCCCCAGCATTTT.

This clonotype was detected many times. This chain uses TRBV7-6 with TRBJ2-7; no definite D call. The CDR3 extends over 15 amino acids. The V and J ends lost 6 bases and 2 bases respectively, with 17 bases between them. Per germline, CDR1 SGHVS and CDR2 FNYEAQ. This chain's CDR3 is CASSPQAAGAYEQYF. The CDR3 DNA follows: TGTGCCAGCAGTCCCCAGGCGGCAGGAGCCTACGAGCAGTACTTC.

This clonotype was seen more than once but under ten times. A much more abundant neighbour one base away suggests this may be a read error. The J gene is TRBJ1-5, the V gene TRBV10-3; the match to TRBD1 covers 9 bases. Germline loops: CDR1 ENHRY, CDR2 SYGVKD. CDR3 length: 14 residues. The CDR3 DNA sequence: TGTGCCACCAGTGAACAGGGGGCCAATCAGCCCCAGCATTTT. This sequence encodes CATSEQGANQPQHF.

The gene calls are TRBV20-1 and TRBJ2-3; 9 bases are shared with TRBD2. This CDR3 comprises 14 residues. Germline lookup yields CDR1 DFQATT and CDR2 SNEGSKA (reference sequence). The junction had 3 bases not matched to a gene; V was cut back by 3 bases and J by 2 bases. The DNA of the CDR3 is TGCAGTGCTAGCAAGCGGGGGGCCACAGATACGCAGTATTTT. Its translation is CSASKRGATDTQYF.

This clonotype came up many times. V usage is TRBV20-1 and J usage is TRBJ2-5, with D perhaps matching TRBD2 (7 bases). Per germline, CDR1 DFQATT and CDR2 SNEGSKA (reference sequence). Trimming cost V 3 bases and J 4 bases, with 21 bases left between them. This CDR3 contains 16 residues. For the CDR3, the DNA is TGCAGTGCTAGGACACGGGGGGTTGGCAGGGGAGAGACCCAGTACTTC. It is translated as CSARTRGVGRGETQYF.

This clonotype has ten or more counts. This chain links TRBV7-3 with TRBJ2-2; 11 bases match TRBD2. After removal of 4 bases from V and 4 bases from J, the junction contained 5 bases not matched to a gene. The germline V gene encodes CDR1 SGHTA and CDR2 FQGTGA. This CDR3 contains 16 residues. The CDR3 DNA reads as TGTGCCAGCAGCTCGGGACTAGCGGTGGGCACCGGGGAGCTGTTTTTT. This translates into CASSSGLAVGTGELFF.

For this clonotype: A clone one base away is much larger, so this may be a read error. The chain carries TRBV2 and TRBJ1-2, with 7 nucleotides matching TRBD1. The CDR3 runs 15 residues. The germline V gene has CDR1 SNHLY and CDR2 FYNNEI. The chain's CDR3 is CASSVHRGANYGYIF. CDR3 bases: TGTGCCAGCAGTGTTCACAGGGGTGCTAACTATGGCTACATCTTC.

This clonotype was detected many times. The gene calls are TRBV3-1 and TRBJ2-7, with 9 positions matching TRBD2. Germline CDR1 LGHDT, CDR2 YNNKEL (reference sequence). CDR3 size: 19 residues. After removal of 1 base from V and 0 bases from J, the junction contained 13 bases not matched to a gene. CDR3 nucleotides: TGTGCCAGCAGCCAAGGATATCCCGCCACTAGCGGGTTCTCCTACGAGCAGTACTTC. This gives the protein CASSQGYPATSGFSYEQYF.

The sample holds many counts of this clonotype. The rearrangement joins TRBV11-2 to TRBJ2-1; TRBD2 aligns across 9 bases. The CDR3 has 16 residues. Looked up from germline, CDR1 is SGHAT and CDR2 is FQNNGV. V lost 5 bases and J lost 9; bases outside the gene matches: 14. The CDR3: CASSNTPGLAEGEQFF. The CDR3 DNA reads TGTGCCAGCAGCAACACCCCGGGACTAGCTGAGGGTGAGCAGTTCTTC.

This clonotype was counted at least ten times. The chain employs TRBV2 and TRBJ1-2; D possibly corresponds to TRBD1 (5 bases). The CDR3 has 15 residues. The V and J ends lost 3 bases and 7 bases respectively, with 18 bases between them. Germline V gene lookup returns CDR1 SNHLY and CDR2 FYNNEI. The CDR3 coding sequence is TGTGCCAGCAGTGACCCCCTAGAGAGGGGTTCTGGCTACACCTTC. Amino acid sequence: CASSDPLERGSGYTF.

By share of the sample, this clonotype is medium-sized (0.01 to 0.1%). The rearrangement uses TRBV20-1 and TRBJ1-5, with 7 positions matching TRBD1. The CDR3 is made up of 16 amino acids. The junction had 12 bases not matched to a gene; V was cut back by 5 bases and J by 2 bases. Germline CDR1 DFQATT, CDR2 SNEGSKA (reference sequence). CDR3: CSAWDSYSYGNQPQHF. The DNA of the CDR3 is TGCAGTGCTTGGGACAGTTACTCTTATGGCAATCAGCCCCAGCATTTT.

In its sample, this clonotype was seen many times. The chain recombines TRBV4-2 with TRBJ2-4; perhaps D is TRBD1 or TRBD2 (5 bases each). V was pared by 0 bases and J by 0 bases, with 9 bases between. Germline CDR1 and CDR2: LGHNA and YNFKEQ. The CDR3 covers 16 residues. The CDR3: CASSQDLGVAKNIQYF. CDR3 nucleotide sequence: TGTGCCAGCAGCCAAGATTTGGGGGTAGCCAAAAACATTCAGTACTTC.

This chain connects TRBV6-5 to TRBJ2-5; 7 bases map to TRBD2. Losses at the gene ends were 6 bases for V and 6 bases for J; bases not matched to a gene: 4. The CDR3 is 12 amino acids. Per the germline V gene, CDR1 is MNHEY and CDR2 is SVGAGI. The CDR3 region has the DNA TGTGCCAGCAGGGGGGGGGGAAAGACCCAGTACTTC. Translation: CASRGGGKTQYF.

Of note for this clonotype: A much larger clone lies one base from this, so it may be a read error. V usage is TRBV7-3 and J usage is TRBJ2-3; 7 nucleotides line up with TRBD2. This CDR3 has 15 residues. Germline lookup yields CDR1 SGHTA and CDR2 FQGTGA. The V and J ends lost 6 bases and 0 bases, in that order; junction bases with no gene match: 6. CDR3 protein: CASRRLAASTDTQYF. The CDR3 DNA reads TGTGCCAGCAGACGACTAGCAGCCAGCACAGATACGCAGTATTTT. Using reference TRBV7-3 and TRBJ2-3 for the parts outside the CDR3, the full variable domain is GAGVSQTPSNKVTEKGKYVELRCDPISGHTALYWYRQSLGQGPEFLIYFQGTGAADDSGLPNDRFFAVRPEGSVSTLKIQRTERGDSAVYLCASRRLAASTDTQYFGPGTRLTVL.

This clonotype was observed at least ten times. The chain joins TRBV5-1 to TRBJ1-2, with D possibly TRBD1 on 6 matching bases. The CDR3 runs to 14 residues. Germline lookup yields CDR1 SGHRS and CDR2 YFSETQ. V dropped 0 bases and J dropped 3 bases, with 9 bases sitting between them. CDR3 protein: CASSLGQVDYGYTF. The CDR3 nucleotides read TGCGCCAGCAGCTTGGGACAGGTGGACTATGGCTACACCTTC. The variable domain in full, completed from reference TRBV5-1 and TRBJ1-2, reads KAGVTQTPRYLIKTRGQQVTLSCSPISGHRSVSWYQQTPGQGLQFLFEYFSETQRNKGNFPGRFSGRQFSNSRSEMNVSTLELGDSALYLCASSLGQVDYGYTFGSGTRLTVV.

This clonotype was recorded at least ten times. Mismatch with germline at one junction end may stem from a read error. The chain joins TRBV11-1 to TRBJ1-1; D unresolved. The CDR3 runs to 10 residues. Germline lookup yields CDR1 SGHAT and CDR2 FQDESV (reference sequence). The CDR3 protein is CASSGPRTIF. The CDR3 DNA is TGTGCCAGCAGCGGTCCCAGGACTATCTTT.

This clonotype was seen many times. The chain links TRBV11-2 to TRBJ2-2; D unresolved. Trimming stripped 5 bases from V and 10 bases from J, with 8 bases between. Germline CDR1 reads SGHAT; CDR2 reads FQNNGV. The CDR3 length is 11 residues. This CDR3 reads CASSTWEELFF. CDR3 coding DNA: TGTGCCAGCAGCACCTGGGAGGAGCTGTTTTTT. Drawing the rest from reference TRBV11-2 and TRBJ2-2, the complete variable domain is EAGVAQSPRYKIIEKRQSVAFWCNPISGHATLYWYQQILGQGPKLLIQFQNNGVVDDSQLPKDRFSAERLKGVDSTLKIQPAKLEDSAVYLCASSTWEELFFGEGSRLTVL.

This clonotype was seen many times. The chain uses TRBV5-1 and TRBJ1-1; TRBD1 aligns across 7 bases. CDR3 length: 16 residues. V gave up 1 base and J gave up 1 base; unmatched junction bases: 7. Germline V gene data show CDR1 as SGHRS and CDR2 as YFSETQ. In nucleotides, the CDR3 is TGCGCCAGCAGCTTGACAGGGGAAGGGGCGAACACTGAAGCTTTCTTT. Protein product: CASSLTGEGANTEAFF.

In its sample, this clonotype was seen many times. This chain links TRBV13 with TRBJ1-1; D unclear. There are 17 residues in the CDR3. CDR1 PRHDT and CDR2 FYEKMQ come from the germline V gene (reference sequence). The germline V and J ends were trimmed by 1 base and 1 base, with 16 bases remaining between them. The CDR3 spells CASSLEGGGVGNTEAFF. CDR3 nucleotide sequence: TGTGCCAGCAGCTTAGAGGGTGGCGGGGTAGGGAACACTGAAGCTTTCTTT.

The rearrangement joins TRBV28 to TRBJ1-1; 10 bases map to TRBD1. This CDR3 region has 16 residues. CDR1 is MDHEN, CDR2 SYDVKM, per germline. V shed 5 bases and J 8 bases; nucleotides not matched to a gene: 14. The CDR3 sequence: CASSTSVPGQGSEAFF. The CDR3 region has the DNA TGTGCCAGCAGTACATCAGTCCCGGGACAGGGGAGCGAAGCTTTCTTT. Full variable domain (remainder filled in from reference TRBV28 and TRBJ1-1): DVKVTQSSRYLVKRTGEKVFLECVQDMDHENMFWYRQDPGLGLRLIYFSYDVKMKEKGDIPEGYSVSREKKERFSLILESASTNQTSMYLCASSTSVPGQGSEAFFGQGTRLTVV.

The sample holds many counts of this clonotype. The CDR3: CASSLRVANYGYTF. The CDR3 DNA follows: TGTGCCAGCAGTTTAAGGGTAGCTAACTATGGCTACACCTTC. The rearrangement uses TRBV12-3 or TRBV12-4 and TRBJ1-2; unclear D gene. Trimming pared 2 bases from V and 0 bases from J, leaving 7 bases between. This CDR3 is built from 14 residues.

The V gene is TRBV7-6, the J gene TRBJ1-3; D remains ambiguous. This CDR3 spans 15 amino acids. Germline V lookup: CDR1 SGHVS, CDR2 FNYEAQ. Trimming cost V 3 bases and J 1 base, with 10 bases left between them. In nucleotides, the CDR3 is TGTGCCAGCAGCTTTGGAGGTACTTCTGGAAACACCATATATTTT. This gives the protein CASSFGGTSGNTIYF.

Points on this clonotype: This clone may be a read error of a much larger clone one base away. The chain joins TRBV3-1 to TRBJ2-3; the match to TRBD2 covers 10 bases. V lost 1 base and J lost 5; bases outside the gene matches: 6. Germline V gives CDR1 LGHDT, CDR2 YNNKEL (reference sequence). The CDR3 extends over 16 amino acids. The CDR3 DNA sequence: TGTGCCAGCAGCCAAGCTCATTGGACTAGCGGAGATACGCAGTATTTT. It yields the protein CASSQAHWTSGDTQYF.

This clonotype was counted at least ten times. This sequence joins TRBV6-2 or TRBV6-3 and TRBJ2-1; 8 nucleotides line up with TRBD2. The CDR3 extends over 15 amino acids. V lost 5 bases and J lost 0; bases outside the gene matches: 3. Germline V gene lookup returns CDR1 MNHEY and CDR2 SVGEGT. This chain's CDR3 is CASSPAGDSYNEQFF. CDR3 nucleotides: TGTGCCAGCAGTCCAGCGGGGGACTCCTACAATGAGCAGTTCTTC.

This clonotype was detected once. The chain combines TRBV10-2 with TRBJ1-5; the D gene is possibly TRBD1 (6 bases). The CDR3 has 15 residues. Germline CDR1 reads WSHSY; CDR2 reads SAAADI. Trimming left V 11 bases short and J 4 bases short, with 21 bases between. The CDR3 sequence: CARCESGHRNQPQHF. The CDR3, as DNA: TGCGCCCGCTGTGAGTCGGGACACCGAAATCAGCCCCAGCATTTT.